This entry is about one T cell receptor (beta chain). The sample originates from a study of blood T cell repertoires in COVID-19. Study-wide background: T cells, B-cell-depleted T cells, or PBMCs provided the cDNA or gDNA that served as material.

The germline V gene encodes CDR1 SGHAT and CDR2 FQNNGV. The V and J ends lost 2 bases and 2 bases, in that order; junction bases with no gene match: 2. The CDR3 contains 16 residues. Original methodology: It was from reference gene primer amplification that nucleated cell counts were estimated. Using immunoSEQ multiplex PCR, the repertoire was profiled, and TCRdb retains in-frame clones only, with some absent. V, J and clone size derive from that table, while D and trimming were established from the DNA sequence. The data contain roughly 160,000 clones, more than 75% of them seen just once; the ten biggest clones take up 5% to 6%.

The clonotype was recovered from a woman in her 50s with COVID-19, enrolled during active disease. Source material: peripheral blood. The chain carries TRBV11-2 and TRBJ1-3; TRBD1 agrees at 11 bases. The CDR3 DNA reads as TGTGCCAGCAGCTTAACGGGACAGGGGGCTGGAAACACCATATATTTT. Its protein is CASSLTGQGAGNTIYF.